Below are 3 T cell receptor beta chains sequenced from a single sample in a study of regulatory T cells in long-lasting Graves disease. Time point meaning: newly diagnosed GD, antithyroid drugs for less than 3 months. Preparation of the TCR library used RNA extracted from PBMCs. Investigators prepared the TCR beta libraries by applying iRepertoire HTBI primers and Arm-PCR of CDR3 regions. MiXCR, applied by TCRdb to the multiplex PCR reads, yields one record per CDR3 protein. In the table there are hundreds of thousands of distinct CDR3 sequences, 15% to 20% of which are singletons. The data were also submitted as part of a second study, on T cells in Graves' hyperthyroidism and ophthalmopathy.

The sequencing here drew on peripheral blood mononuclear cells (PBMCs), taken at new diagnosis, from a patient treated with antithyroid drugs. These receptors came from a woman aged 40-60 years with Graves disease.

This clonotype was observed a handful of times. The chain is built from TRBV4-1 and TRBJ1-4, with TRBD1 identical over 8 bases. From germline, CDR1 is MGHRA and CDR2 YSYEKL. V trimming: 3 bases; J trimming: 0 bases; junction bases outside the gene matches: 9. This CDR3 comprises 18 residues. The CDR3 DNA follows: TGCGCCAGCAGCCAGCAGGGGCAACAGGGGGCAACTAATGAAAAACTGTTTTTT. Protein: CASSQQGQQGATNEKLFF.

The V and J genes are TRBV7-6 and TRBJ1-2; tentative D call: TRBD1 (6 bases). V was pared by 5 bases and J by 4 bases, with 23 bases between. Per the germline V gene, CDR1 is SGHVS and CDR2 is FNYEAQ. The CDR3 sequence is 17 residues long. CDR3 bases: TGTGCCAGCAGCCCAAGTGGGCAGCAGGGGATCAGCTATGGCTACACCTTC. Protein sequence: CASSPSGQQGISYGYTF.

This clonotype was seen once. This may arise from a read error, as a much more abundant clone is one base away. The chain has TRBV13 and TRBJ2-3; D gene ambiguous. Looked up from germline, CDR1 is PRHDT and CDR2 is FYEKMQ (reference sequence). The CDR3 spans 15 residues. The CDR3 coding sequence is TGTGTCAGCAGCTTAATGTCAGATGGGCCGGATACGCAGTATTTT. It codes for CVSSLMSDGPDTQYF.